This T cell receptor (beta chain) came from a study of T cells after posttransplantation cyclophosphamide. Study-level results: Donor CD8+ memory clones often dominated recipient blood repertoires at later times. TRB overlap between skin or GI tissue T cells and blood was limited.

Germline V gives CDR1 MDHEN, CDR2 SYDVKM. The CDR3 extends over 16 amino acids. V shed 5 bases, J shed 2 bases, and the junction held 10 bases outside the gene matches. Worth noting for this clone: Its antigen is currently unknown.

Using immunoSEQ multiplex PCR, the repertoire was profiled, and TCRdb retains in-frame clones only, with some absent. The sample lists about 21,000 clones; approximately 98% were seen once. The source is a man aged 40-50 years in good health, CMV-negative, and a related stem cell transplant donor. Sequencing was performed on naive CD8+ T cells sorted from PBMCs. V gene TRBV28 combines with J gene TRBJ2-7; 9 nucleotides match TRBD2. Here the CDR3 DNA reads TGTGCCAGCAGTGACTCGGGACTAGCCTCCCCCTACGAGCAGTACTTC. Translating gives CASSDSGLASPYEQYF.